This T cell receptor beta chain was captured in a study of blood T cell repertoires in COVID-19. Using immunoSEQ multiplex PCR, the repertoire was profiled, and TCRdb retains in-frame clones only, with some absent. In the table there are 190,000 or so clones, around 90% of which are singletons. This CDR3 has 14 amino acids. Per germline, CDR1 SGHNT and CDR2 YYREEE (reference sequence). V was shortened by 4 bases and J by 6 bases, with 14 bases between the two germline ends. Sequences were obtained from PBMCs or T cells enriched from blood (not recorded which). The chain combines TRBV5-4 with TRBJ2-1; maybe TRBD2 (5 bases). The receptor's source is a man under 40 who had recovered from COVID-19. CDR3: CASSSLLGGNEQFF. CDR3 nucleotide sequence: TGTGCCAGCAGCAGCCTACTCGGAGGCAATGAGCAGTTCTTC.